These 29 T cell receptor beta chains were sequenced from one sample in a study of T cell changes during pregnancy in multiple sclerosis. Profiling relied on immunoSEQ multiplex PCR, and the TCRdb table lists in-frame clones only, not all of them. The sample lists fewer than 70,000 clones, over 85% occurring once. The specimen was peripheral blood, collected in the second trimester of pregnancy. These receptors were taken from a female donor with multiple sclerosis, enrolled in a pregnancy study.

This clone is medium-sized (0.01 to 0.1%) by share. CDR3 DNA sequence: TGTGCCAGCAGTGACGGGACTAGCGGGATCGATGAGCAGTTCTTC. Protein: CASSDGTSGIDEQFF. This sequence joins TRBV6-4 and TRBJ2-1; 13 bases are a match to TRBD2. The germline V gene has CDR1 MRHNA and CDR2 SNTAGT. The CDR3 is 15 residues long. Trimming took 2 bases from V and 8 from J; bases not matched to a gene: 3.

The CDR3 is CASSYHNRDGYGYTF. The CDR3, as DNA: TGTGCCAGCAGTTATCACAACAGGGACGGCTATGGCTACACCTTC. The rearrangement links TRBV6-5 to TRBJ1-2; D possibly corresponds to TRBD1 (6 bases). From germline, CDR1 is MNHEY and CDR2 SVGAGI. V lost 3 bases and J lost 4, with 15 bases in between. The CDR3 contains 15 residues.

The chain combines TRBV7-2 with TRBJ2-7; 11 nucleotides match TRBD2. Germline assignment: CDR1 SGHTA and CDR2 FQGNSA. The V segment lost 2 bases and the J segment 1 base; nucleotides outside the gene matches: 1. CDR3 length equals 15 residues. CDR3 sequence: CASSLRLAGSYEQYF. DNA for the CDR3: TGTGCCAGCAGCTTAAGACTAGCGGGATCCTACGAGCAGTACTTC. Full variable domain (rest looked up from reference TRBV7-2 and TRBJ2-7): GAGVSQSPSNKVTEKGKDVELRCDPISGHTALYWYRQSLGQGLEFLIYFQGNSAPDKSGLPSDRFSAERTGGSVSTLTIQRTQQEDSAVYLCASSLRLAGSYEQYFGPGTRLTVT.

The V call is TRBV6-1, the J call TRBJ1-1; weak D call: TRBD1 (5 bases). With 8 bases removed from V and 4 bases from J, the gap between germline ends came to 14 bases. The germline CDR1 and CDR2 sequences are MNHNS and SASEGT. This CDR3 spans 13 amino acids. The CDR3 bases are TGTGCCAGCCTCCTTTGGGGGGGCACTGAAGCTTTCTTT. It encodes CASLLWGGTEAFF.

This clone was seen only once. The chain has TRBV4-1 and TRBJ2-5; a weak D match, TRBD2 (5 bases). The germline V gene has CDR1 MGHRA and CDR2 YSYEKL. V was pared by 4 bases and J by 1 base, with 13 bases between. The CDR3 runs 15 residues. The CDR3 bases are TGCGCCAGCAGCCTCTCCCGAGGGAGCCAAGAGACCCAGTACTTC. Protein sequence: CASSLSRGSQETQYF.

The gene calls are TRBV11-2 and TRBJ2-3, with D tentatively TRBD1 (6 bases). The CDR3 totals 14 residues. CDR1 and CDR2 (germline): SGHAT, FQNNGV. Between the trimmed V and J ends, which lost 5 bases and 5 bases, there was a span of 14 bases. The CDR3: CASSNFQGQDTQYF. CDR3 DNA: TGTGCCAGCAGCAATTTCCAGGGGCAAGATACGCAGTATTTT.

The V call is TRBV14, the J call TRBJ2-3; TRBD2 matches at 10 bases. CDR1 is SGHDN, CDR2 FVKESK, per germline. The CDR3 extends over 13 amino acids. The V gene end was trimmed by 6 bases and the J gene end by 14 bases; junction bases not matched to a gene: 11. Here the CDR3 DNA reads TGTGCCAGCAGTCGGAACCCGGGACTAGCGAGGTATTTT. Translation gives CASSRNPGLARYF.

The chain employs TRBV18 and TRBJ2-3; D is ambiguous. Looked up from germline, CDR1 is KGHSH and CDR2 is LQKENI. This CDR3 is built from 15 residues. V was cut by 3 bases and J by 0 bases, with 10 bases left in between. The CDR3 nucleotides are TGTGCCAGCTCACCCGGTCCACTAAGCACAGATACGCAGTATTTT. Encoded protein: CASSPGPLSTDTQYF.

The CDR3 loop reads CASSQRSGISYNEQFF. CDR3 DNA sequence: TGCGCCAGCAGCCAAAGGAGCGGGATCTCCTACAATGAGCAGTTCTTC. The chain links TRBV4-3 to TRBJ2-1; 7 nucleotides line up with TRBD2. This CDR3 has 16 amino acids. Unmatched junction bases numbered 4, after V lost 2 bases and J lost 0 bases. The V gene's germline CDR1 is LGHNA and CDR2 YSLEER.

This clone was seen a single time. CDR3 region: CASSLEITSGSDEQFF. The CDR3 region has the DNA TGTGCCAGCAGCTTAGAAATAACTAGCGGGAGTGATGAGCAGTTCTTC. V usage is TRBV7-2 and J usage is TRBJ2-1, with 11 bases identical to TRBD2. V was pared by 1 base and J by 8 bases, with 7 bases of the junction left unmatched. Germline CDR1 and CDR2: SGHTA and FQGNSA. The CDR3 length is 16 residues.

The V gene is TRBV25-1, the J gene TRBJ2-1, with D possibly matching TRBD1 (5 bases). The germline V and J ends were trimmed by 1 base and 1 base, with 14 bases remaining between them. CDR3 length: 17 amino acids. The V gene's germline CDR1 is MGHDK and CDR2 SYGVNS. The CDR3, as DNA: TGTGCCAGCAGTGAATCAAGACAGTCTTTATCCTACAATGAGCAGTTCTTC. Translation gives CASSESRQSLSYNEQFF.

This clone was seen a handful of times. This rearrangement joins TRBV30 to TRBJ1-3; D is ambiguous. V was shortened by 4 bases and J by 2 bases, with 9 bases between the two germline ends. The CDR3 runs 13 residues. Germline V CDR1 and CDR2: GTSNPN, SVGIG (reference sequence). CDR3 in DNA: TGTGCCTGGACGACACCAGCTGGAAACACCATATATTTT. As protein: CAWTTPAGNTIYF.

The chain combines TRBV7-9 with TRBJ2-7, with D perhaps TRBD1 (5 bases). The CDR3 runs to 14 residues. Looked up from germline, CDR1 is SEHNR and CDR2 is FQNEAQ (reference sequence). V was pared by 5 bases and J by 2 bases, with 13 bases between. CDR3 in amino acids: CASSPGKGAYEQYF. As DNA, the CDR3 is TGTGCCAGCAGCCCCGGTAAAGGGGCCTACGAGCAGTACTTC.

This rearrangement joins TRBV5-4 to TRBJ2-5; D is ambiguous. The CDR3 extends over 14 amino acids. CDR1 is SGHNT, CDR2 YYREEE, per germline (reference sequence). The germline V and J ends were trimmed by 2 bases and 4 bases, with 12 bases remaining between them. CDR3 sequence (DNA): TGTGCCAGCAGCTTAACGCGGAGTGGAGAGACCCAGTACTTC. It translates to CASSLTRSGETQYF.

The chain uses TRBV4-3 and TRBJ1-5; maybe TRBD1 (6 bases). V was cut by 4 bases and J by 0 bases, with 10 bases left in between. CDR3 length: 15 amino acids. Germline CDR1 is LGHNA and CDR2 is YSLEER. The CDR3 nucleotides read TGCGCCAGCAGCCTCACAGGGTATAGCAATCAGCCCCAGCATTTT. It codes for CASSLTGYSNQPQHF.

This chain links TRBV5-4 with TRBJ2-1; 12 positions match TRBD2. Germline V gene sequence: CDR1 SGHNT, CDR2 YYREEE (reference sequence). CDR3 size: 18 residues. J gave up 2 bases and V 0 bases, and 6 bases lay outside the gene matches. CDR3 DNA sequence: TGTGCCAGCAGCTTGGGGGGCGCTAGCGGGAGGGCCTACAATGAGCAGTTCTTC. Translating gives CASSLGGASGRAYNEQFF.

J is TRBJ2-5 and V is TRBV7-9; D remains ambiguous. The CDR3 has 14 amino acids. Germline V gene lookup returns CDR1 SEHNR and CDR2 FQNEAQ (reference sequence). V lost 4 bases and J 5 bases, leaving 14 bases between the germline ends. As DNA, the CDR3 is TGTGCCAGCAGCTCATCCGGGTCAAGGGAGACCCAGTACTTC. Translating it yields CASSSSGSRETQYF.

J is TRBJ1-5 and V is TRBV18, with no clear D. The CDR3 sequence is 16 residues long. Germline values: CDR1 KGHSH, CDR2 LQKENI. V dropped 5 bases and J dropped 5 bases, with 19 bases sitting between them. The chain's CDR3 is CASSATGVAGDQPQHF. DNA of the CDR3: TGTGCCAGCTCAGCAACCGGGGTGGCTGGCGATCAGCCCCAGCATTTT.

The chain couples TRBV9 to TRBJ2-3; the D gene is possibly TRBD2 (5 bases). The V end was cut by 0 bases, the J end by 8 bases, with 19 bases between. CDR3 length: 16 residues. Germline V gene sequence: CDR1 SGDLS, CDR2 YYNGEE. CDR3: CASSVARGFGFVTQYF. CDR3 DNA sequence: TGTGCCAGCAGCGTAGCTCGAGGGTTTGGTTTTGTTACGCAGTATTTT.

The genes are TRBV28 and TRBJ2-2, with 7 bases that match TRBD2. From germline, CDR1 is MDHEN and CDR2 SYDVKM. Trimming took 2 bases from V and 2 from J; bases not matched to a gene: 2. The length of the CDR3 is 15 residues. The CDR3 region has the DNA TGTGCCAGCAGTTTAGCGGGAGTAAACACCGGGGAGCTGTTTTTT. Translation: CASSLAGVNTGELFF.

The chain uses TRBV19 and TRBJ1-1, with 7 bases that match TRBD1. After removal of 7 bases from V and 0 bases from J, the junction contained 5 bases not matched to a gene. The CDR3 consists of 14 residues. Germline V gives CDR1 LNHDA, CDR2 SQIVND (reference sequence). The CDR3 bases are TGTGCCAGTAATGAGGGGGCGGTGAACACTGAAGCTTTCTTT. As protein: CASNEGAVNTEAFF.

The chain uses TRBV18 and TRBJ2-1; TRBD2 agrees at 7 bases. The germline CDR1 and CDR2 sequences are KGHSH and LQKENI. The CDR3 is 16 amino acids. V shed 5 bases, J shed 9 bases, and the junction held 16 bases outside the gene matches. CDR3 coding DNA: TGTGCCAGCTCAGGAAACCAGGTGGCTAGCGGTGGTGAGCAGTTCTTC. It codes for CASSGNQVASGGEQFF.

The rearrangement links TRBV28 to TRBJ1-3; D may be TRBD1 (5 bases). Trimming shortened V by 0 bases and J by 7 bases, and 22 bases separated the two germline ends. Germline assignment: CDR1 MDHEN and CDR2 SYDVKM. This CDR3 spans 18 amino acids. The CDR3 DNA reads as TGTGCCAGCAGTTTATGGGGTGGGACTCAGCAGGGTGGGAACACCATATATTTT. Protein: CASSLWGGTQQGGNTIYF.

J is TRBJ2-7 and V is TRBV5-1; 9 nucleotides line up with TRBD2. Germline V CDR1 and CDR2: SGHRS, YFSETQ. The CDR3 contains 15 residues. Losses at the gene ends were 0 bases for V and 3 bases for J; bases not matched to a gene: 4. CDR3 protein: CASSLGLAGNYEQYF. In DNA form, the CDR3 reads TGCGCCAGCAGCTTGGGCCTAGCGGGGAACTACGAGCAGTACTTC.

The gene calls are TRBV13 and TRBJ1-1; tentatively, D is TRBD1 (6 bases). V was trimmed by 5 bases and J by 1 base, leaving 14 bases between them. CDR1 and CDR2 (germline): PRHDT, FYEKMQ (reference sequence). The CDR3 spans 15 residues. The CDR3 bases are TGTGCCAGCAGCACCGTGGGGGCGCCGAACACTGAAGCTTTCTTT. Translated, it gives CASSTVGAPNTEAFF.

The gene calls are TRBV30 and TRBJ1-1; no clear D gene. The CDR3 covers 11 residues. V shed 3 bases and J shed 1 base, with 3 bases lying between them. The V gene's germline CDR1 is GTSNPN and CDR2 SVGIG (reference sequence). CDR3: CAWRRNTEAFF. CDR3 bases: TGTGCCTGGAGGCGGAACACTGAAGCTTTCTTT.

The chain carries TRBV30 and TRBJ2-7; no definite D call. The DNA end is more similar to TRBJ2-5, so the J call may be wrong. Germline V gene data show CDR1 as GTSNPN and CDR2 as SVGIG (reference sequence). There are 13 residues in the CDR3. The CDR3 is CAWSFGVGETQYF. CDR3 in DNA: TGTGCCTGGAGTTTCGGAGTTGGCGAGACCCAGTACTTC.

The chain joins TRBV5-1 to TRBJ2-2; D is uncertain. Trimming pared 0 bases from V and 0 bases from J, leaving 6 bases between. This CDR3 region has 15 residues. The germline V gene encodes CDR1 SGHRS and CDR2 YFSETQ. The CDR3 DNA sequence: TGCGCCAGCAGCTTGGGGGCTACGAACACCGGGGAGCTGTTTTTT. It codes for CASSLGATNTGELFF.

This chain uses TRBV6-6 with TRBJ2-7; tentative D call: TRBD2 (5 bases). This CDR3 region has 14 residues. Between the trimmed V and J ends, which lost 2 bases and 3 bases, there was a span of 11 bases. Germline values: CDR1 MNHNY, CDR2 SVGAGI (reference sequence). CDR3 region: CASSYNYRGYEQYF. The CDR3 coding sequence is TGTGCCAGCAGTTACAATTACCGGGGCTACGAGCAGTACTTC.